This TCR beta chain derives from a study of beta chain features in type 1 diabetes. The study, taken as a whole, reports: Moderate but significant shortening of TCRB CDR3s was recorded in all four CD4+ subsets from Type 1 diabetes patients.

The isolated RNA, all of it, was reverse transcribed, so expressed TCRB transcripts were what got sequenced. Only in-frame clones appear in the TCRdb table, and some are missing; sequencing was by immunoSEQ multiplex PCR. Seen here are a few hundred thousand clones, approximately 13% observed once, and the top ten hold around 0.016%. A note on this clone: Antigen specificity is unknown.

Trimming left V 7 bases short and J 0 bases short, with 6 bases between. Per the germline V gene, CDR1 is MDHEN and CDR2 is SYDVKM. This CDR3 region has 12 residues. The chain links TRBV28 to TRBJ1-2; no reliable D call. The sequencing sample was made of naive CD4+ T cells from blood. The source is a woman younger than 30 with type 1 diabetes. CDR3 DNA sequence: TGTGCCAGCACCATAGCTAACTATGGCTACACCTTC. It codes for CASTIANYGYTF.